Listed here are 3 T cell receptor beta chains from one sample, sequenced in a study of blood T cell repertoires in COVID-19. Here immunoSEQ multiplex PCR was the method, and the copy in TCRdb shows in-frame clones only, minus some. The sample lists 270,000 or so clones, around 90% occurring once. Material for sequencing was peripheral blood. The receptor source for this set is a woman aged 40-49 years who had recovered from COVID-19.

The chain employs TRBV27 and TRBJ2-7; 9 positions match TRBD2. The CDR3 runs 17 residues. The V gene's germline CDR1 is MNHEY and CDR2 SMNVEV (reference sequence). The ends lost 5 bases at V and 2 bases at J; junction bases unmatched: 13. CDR3 sequence: CASSIGTSLNPPYEQYF. The CDR3 DNA reads TGTGCCAGCAGTATCGGGACTAGCCTAAATCCCCCCTACGAGCAGTACTTC.

The chain carries TRBV5-8 and TRBJ1-5; D not resolved. The CDR3 has 15 amino acids. Germline CDR1 reads SGHTS; CDR2 reads YDEGEE. Trimming removed 4 bases from V and 0 bases from J, with 11 bases in between. The CDR3 loop is CASSLTPYSNQPQHF. DNA of the CDR3: TGTGCCAGCAGCCTGACACCTTATAGCAATCAGCCCCAGCATTTT. Full variable domain (rest looked up from reference TRBV5-8 and TRBJ1-5): EAGVTQSPTHLIKTRGQQATLRCSPISGHTSVYWYQQALGLGLQFLLWYDEGEERNRGNFPPRFSGRQFPNYSSELNVNALELEDSALYLCASSLTPYSNQPQHFGDGTRLSIL.

The genes are TRBV7-3 and TRBJ1-1; D is perhaps TRBD1 (6 bases). The V and J ends lost 2 bases and 4 bases respectively, with 11 bases between them. Germline-derived CDR1 and CDR2 are SGHTA and FQGTGA. The CDR3 length is 14 residues. CDR3 region: CASSLARGITEAFF. CDR3 in DNA: TGTGCCAGCAGCTTAGCCAGGGGTATCACTGAAGCTTTCTTT.